This T cell receptor beta chain was sequenced for a study of blood T cell repertoires in COVID-19. Study-level information: Italy, Spain and the United States were the sources of the convalescent and acute COVID-19 samples. The analysed material was cDNA or gDNA that came from T cells, B-cell-depleted T cells, or PBMCs.

Participants were placed into cohorts based on the clinical history they reported. CDR1 is MDHEN and CDR2 is SYDVKM in the germline V gene. The CDR3 is 15 residues long. V shed 5 bases, J shed 4 bases, and the junction held 10 bases outside the gene matches. Original methodology: Using reference gene primer amplification, nucleated cell counts were estimated. Assay: immunoSEQ multiplex PCR; the TCRdb copy retains only in-frame clones and omits some. The DNA was the basis for D and trimming; V, J and clone size are from that table. The data hold more than 200,000 clones, with about 87% observed a single time.

The clonotype was recovered from a woman aged 45-59 years who had recovered from COVID-19. Sequencing was performed on PBMCs or T cells enriched from blood (not recorded which). The gene calls are TRBV28 and TRBJ1-2; 7 positions match TRBD1. This CDR3 is CASSGGQERGYGYTF. The CDR3 DNA follows: TGTGCCAGCAGTGGAGGACAGGAAAGGGGCTATGGCTACACCTTC.